This T cell receptor beta chain was sequenced in a study of cytomegalovirus exposure and HLA in healthy donors (dated by TCRdb to about 2017). In terms of the full investigation: An earlier analysis of about 560 of the donors reported approximately 300 Gb of sequence data and around 100 million unique TCR beta sequences obtained from about 170 million T cells. All discovery cohort repertoires had been generated using a single sequencing platform. To study patterns of TCR occurrence, a later analysis re-analyzed previously published TCR beta repertoires from 550 to 800 donors and added high-resolution HLA genotyping. Rather than using new phenotypic data, the later analysis identified candidate immune exposures from TCR beta sequences and from how often those sequences occurred across donors. About 310 gigabases of sequencing data and around 87 million unique TCR sequences were included in an early release covering around 600 HLA-typed donors. Alongside the repertoire data, information on donor age, sex, ethnicity and CMV serostatus was compiled. Of the 300 to 500 genotyped donors, 65% to 90% were placed in the genetic ancestry cluster associated with self-reported Caucasian donors. The aim of the study was to test whether cataloging public T cell receptors could identify signatures of past pathogen exposure. To predict cytomegalovirus infection status, the study brought together high-throughput TCR immunosequencing, statistical association of individual TCRs with disease status, and machine learning. The number of donors typed differed by locus, with about 629-640 for A, B, C, DRB1 and DQB1, roughly 550 for DQA1, over 600 for DPA1, and some 470 for DPB1. The study profiled the T cell repertoires of some 610 subjects by immunosequencing and related them to cytomegalovirus serostatus. A later genetic analysis took genome-wide SNP genotypes for about 60% of the roughly 670 donors and used that subset as a discovery cohort. Across 300 to 500 genotyped donors of the cohort, an average of about 220,000 unique TCR beta nucleotide sequences per donor were sequenced, and 15% to 20% of those sequences were non-productive. In addition to the first cohort of 666 subjects, a separate validation cohort of over 90 different subjects was used. Class I and class II HLA loci were covered by the typing at four-digit resolution. About five DR-DQ haplotypes were handled as single units for association and clustering because linkage in the cohort was strong. In an earlier analysis of 587 of the donors, high-throughput TCR beta sequencing was used to judge whether each TCR beta V gene segment behaved as functional or pseudogenic. General findings and caveats noted by the study authors: The authors suggested that the approach could potentially be generalized to other disease states and immunological phenotypes. An association between a missense DCLRE1C variant and V-gene and J-gene trimming of TCR beta chains was found in a later genetic analysis and replicated in an independent cohort. Correlated functional status among segregating V segments might reflect linkage disequilibrium, but an unknown experimental factor could not be ruled out. Only TCR beta chains were sequenced in this cohort, and the absence of alpha or paired-chain data limited detectable features. A later analysis found that most CMV-associated TCR beta chains appeared HLA-restricted, with HLA associations seemingly driven largely by CMV exposure. Some IMGT-functional V segments, including TRBV6-2 and TRBV6-3, could not be told apart with the 87-base-pair reads, so those segments were excluded. CMV serostatus was the only immune exposure information available for the cohort. A group of highly shared sequence variants was considered likely to be a technical artifact of the sequencing pipeline. A later analysis found that TCR association rates varied across HLA loci, with DRB1 alleles showing the most associated TCRs and HLA-C alleles the fewest. A further reported finding was that TCR beta sequences accurately predicted the HLA-A and HLA-B alleles for most subjects in the first cohort. Specific HLA alleles were associated with roughly 16,000 TCR beta sequences at a false discovery rate of 0.05 in a later analysis. In the study, about 150 TCR beta chains were listed as associated with cytomegalovirus. Because counts were too low, approximately 15 rarely observed V segments, including chromosome 9 orphons, were excluded from the earlier analysis of 587 of the donors. Presence/absence analyses assumed roughly uniform sequencing depth across donors, an assumption that may not hold. Because HLA typing was missing for some donors at each locus, association tests included only the typed subset. A few of the identified cytomegalovirus-associated TCR beta chains were confirmed in vitro to be specific for cytomegalovirus antigens. According to a later analysis, parvovirus B19, influenza, CMV and Epstein-Barr virus appeared linked to several top co-occurrence clusters. In an earlier analysis of 587 of the donors, most TCR beta V segments appeared in productive rearrangements about 90% or about 30% of the time, broadly matching IMGT annotations. According to a later genetic analysis, donors in an Asian-associated ancestry cluster had fewer N-insertions in productive TCRs than the roughly 670-donor mean. The classifier was reported to diagnose cytomegalovirus status with high specificity and sensitivity in both the original and validation cohorts. Compared with equally common non-associated chains, HLA-associated TCR beta chains in a later analysis were more clonally expanded and had lower generation probabilities. When HLA alleles, especially DR and DQ, strongly co-occurred, TCR associations were difficult to assign to individual alleles. Most TCR sequences were observed very rarely across donors, whereas some public TCRs were present in many individuals.

Receptor amplification or capture employed the immunoSEQ multiplex PCR assay. A mixture of 60 forward primers for TCR Vbeta segments and 13 reverse primers for TCR Jbeta segments was used in the multiplex PCR. A multiplex PCR assay on genomic DNA amplified the CDR3 region of rearranged TCR beta genes. The Illumina HiSeq System was used to sequence the amplified TCR beta libraries as 87-base-pair reads. In the original analysis: Across the 640 or so repertoires, a later analysis counted roughly 77 million unique TCR beta chains, roughly 11 million of which were shared by at least two donors. A nearest-neighbor algorithm error-corrected the raw reads and collapsed the reads into unique sequences, merging closely related sequences to remove PCR and sequencing errors. CDR3 sequences were aligned to IMGT reference sequences to assign V, D and J gene segments. Each retained sequence needed at least a six-nucleotide match to both a V gene segment and a J gene segment. A rearrangement counted as productive if the CDR3 had no stop codons and remained in frame with V and J, and every other rearrangement counted as non-productive. Following IMGT convention, CDR3 was defined as the stretch from the second conserved V-encoded cysteine to the conserved J-encoded phenylalanine. The earlier analysis of 587 of the donors excluded sequences that lacked an unambiguous match to a single V gene segment. An earlier analysis of some 500 of the donors classified V segments as functional when productive rearrangements were above 56.7% and as segregating when the standard deviation between donors was above 5%. A statistical classification framework was built to diagnose cytomegalovirus status from the catalog of TCR beta chain sequences. In a later analysis, V and J genes were assigned by comparing TCR nucleotide sequences against IMGT/GENE-DB human TR gene sequences. Using the TCRdist pipeline, a later analysis assigned CDR3 sequences along with most-parsimonious VDJ recombination scenarios. In a later analysis, each TCR beta chain was defined by its CDR3 amino acid sequence together with its V-gene family, and reads without a unique V-gene family were excluded. As a way to deal with suspected cross-contamination and a sequencing artifact, a later analysis dropped roughly 600 nucleotide sequences that were highly shared and had low generation probability. In a later analysis, a clonal expansion index for each public chain was calculated from normalized within-repertoire ranks of inferred template counts. In a later analysis, generation probabilities were computed using a VDJ recombination model fitted to out-of-frame rearrangements, and the results were checked against IGoR. Hypergeometric tests were used in a later analysis to score TCR-TCR, TCR-HLA and TCR-CMV co-occurrence, with a repertoire-size bias correction applied to the TCR pairs. To estimate false discovery rates, a later analysis permuted the HLA or CMV assignments 20 times. In a later analysis, co-occurring TCRs were grouped using DBSCAN, with TCRdist sequence similarity added in when clustering inside HLA-allele-positive subsets. Repertoires with fewer than 30,000 or more than 120,000 public chains, plus five repertoires with anomalous nucleotide sharing, were excluded from co-occurrence clustering. In TCRdb, the immuneACCESS table is reduced to in-frame sequences with V and J assigned. These tables do not hold every clone; where another copy was compared, an unresolved V gene accounts for under half, and the others remain unexplained. D and trimming come from the DNA, and the V and J calls and clone size come from that table. The sample table contains more than 150,000 clones; only one count was recorded for around 80% of them. The top ten clones comprise 1% of the sample.

Points on this clone: Its antigen is still unknown. Base qualities are not provided; no much larger clone lies one nucleotide away.

From its cysteine to its phenylalanine, the CDR3 spans 14 amino acids. The CDR3 DNA has 42 bases and is translated from base 1. CDR1 and CDR2 are drawn from the germline V gene: MNHEY, SVGAGI. V loses 7 bases of germline sequence and J loses 6 bases, and the interval between the two ends is 15 bases. In total, more than 500 healthy bone marrow donors made up the cohort. Cohort members were all nominally healthy when sampled, although unrecorded immune exposures were likely present. The donor tested CMV seropositive and was one of the 289 seropositive cohort members. A peripheral blood sample was collected from each donor, and TCR beta sequencing was performed on peripheral blood mononuclear cells. The Qiagen DNeasy Blood Extraction Kit was used to extract genomic DNA from the blood cell samples.

The sample consisted of PBMCs. This TCR was recovered from a woman between 45 and 60 years old in good health and CMV-seropositive. The chain employs TRBV6-5 and TRBJ2-2; a weak D assignment points to TRBD1 (5 bases agree). The sequence in DNA is TGTGCCAGCACCCCCCAGGGTGCGGCCGGGGAGCTGTTTTTT. This gives the protein CASTPQGAAGELFF.